This TCR beta chain was recovered during a study of blood T cell repertoires in COVID-19. Whole-study context: Both acute and convalescent COVID-19 samples were obtained from the United States, Italy and Spain.

A single count supports this clone. Per the original methods: Nucleated cell counts were estimated from reference gene primer amplification. Generated by immunoSEQ multiplex PCR, the TCRdb table keeps only in-frame clones and is missing some. The V and J calls and the clone size are those of that table, but D and trimming were determined from the DNA. The table records fewer than 140,000 clones, 76% of them present only once. CDR3 size: 16 residues. Per the germline V gene, CDR1 is MGHRA and CDR2 is YSYEKL. V lost 0 bases to trimming and J lost 0 bases, with 10 bases between them. The chain is built from TRBV4-1 and TRBJ2-3; D possibly corresponds to TRBD1 (5 bases). Sequenced sample: peripheral blood. The receptor was derived from a man older than 75 with COVID-19, enrolled during active disease. The CDR3: CASSQEGRPSTDTQYF. The CDR3 nucleotides read TGCGCCAGCAGCCAAGAGGGGCGGCCAAGCACAGATACGCAGTATTTT.